This is a list of T cell receptor beta chains from one sample in a study of T cells in Graves' hyperthyroidism and ophthalmopathy. TCRdb ran MiXCR on the multiplex PCR reads and lists one entry per CDR3 protein. Seen here are a few hundred thousand distinct CDR3 sequences, about half observed once, and the top ten hold more than 7%. Sequenced: peripheral blood or thyroid tissue (not recorded which). These receptors were taken from a woman in her late teens or twenties with Graves' hyperthyroidism. The CDR3 runs from the conserved cysteine through the conserved F or W.

J gene	V gene	CDR3 protein
TRBJ2-5	TRBV10-3	CAISDGQAGETQYF
TRBJ2-7	TRBV7-8	CASSESRASGSYEQYF
TRBJ1-2	TRBV20-1	CSVRQGESYGYTF
TRBJ2-5	TRBV2	CASSSTGQETQYF
TRBJ1-1	TRBV11-2	CASTSGAVNTEAFF
TRBJ1-4	TRBV5-8	CASSLFESRKLFF
TRBJ1-1	TRBV10-2	CASRRNLNTEAFF
TRBJ2-1	TRBV15	CATSSGRGNEQFF
TRBJ1-6	TRBV7-2	CASSLTGASSPLHF
TRBJ1-3	TRBV4-3	CASSQVRGASGNTIYF
TRBJ1-6	TRBV12-3/TRBV12-4	CASSLSWESPLHF
TRBJ1-2	TRBV2	CATPPRTGSGYGYTF
TRBJ1-2	TRBV20-1	CSVPWQANSGYTF